The 18 T cell receptor beta chains reported below all come from one sample, sequenced in a study of T-cell memory formation after mild COVID-19. MiXCR, run by TCRdb on the 5' RACE reads, gives a single entry per CDR3 protein. Found here are about 360,000 distinct CDR3 sequences, over 13% of them singletons; the top ten hold less than 25%. The source material was PBMCs or a T cell subset sorted from them (not recorded which). The receptors derive from a man aged 18-30 years who had mild COVID-19 (a few samples of this study predate the infection). Cell type and time point are not known.

V gene TRBV5-4 combines with J gene TRBJ1-1; D might be TRBD1 (6 bases). V was clipped by 4 bases and J by 3 bases, with 13 bases between them. The germline V gene encodes CDR1 SGHNT and CDR2 YYREEE (reference sequence). The CDR3 loop spans 14 amino acids. CDR3 nucleotide sequence: TGTGCCAGCAGCCTACAGGACAGATACACTGAAGCTTTCTTT. Translated: CASSLQDRYTEAFF. Together with reference TRBV5-4 and TRBJ1-1, the CDR3 gives the full variable domain: ETGVTQSPTHLIKTRGQQVTLRCSSQSGHNTVSWYQQALGQGPQFIFQYYREEENGRGNFPPRFSGLQFPNYSSELNVNALELDDSALYLCASSLQDRYTEAFFGQGTRLTVV.

This clonotype has a handful of counts. V usage is TRBV6-5 and J usage is TRBJ1-3; D gene ambiguous. The CDR3 loop spans 14 amino acids. Trimming shortened V by 3 bases and J by 0 bases, and 6 bases separated the two germline ends. Germline V gene sequence: CDR1 MNHEY, CDR2 SVGAGI. In DNA, the CDR3 is TGTGCCAGCAGTTATCAGAGCTCTGGAAACACCATATATTTT. Protein product: CASSYQSSGNTIYF.

This clonotype was seen a handful of times. J is TRBJ2-7 and V is TRBV7-9; 11 bases align to TRBD1. The germline V gene encodes CDR1 SEHNR and CDR2 FQNEAQ (reference sequence). This CDR3 is built from 16 residues. The V gene end was trimmed by 5 bases and the J gene end by 4 bases; junction bases not matched to a gene: 10. The CDR3 nucleotides read TGTGCCAGCAGCCGGGGACAGGGGGGAGACCTTTACGAGCAGTACTTC. It encodes CASSRGQGGDLYEQYF. Together with reference TRBV7-9 and TRBJ2-7, the CDR3 gives the full variable domain: DTGVSQNPRHKITKRGQNVTFRCDPISEHNRLYWYRQTLGQGPEFLTYFQNEAQLEKSRLLSDRFSAERPKGSFSTLEIQRTEQGDSAMYLCASSRGQGGDLYEQYFGPGTRLTVT.

This clonotype was seen repeatedly, ten times or more. V gene TRBV9 combines with J gene TRBJ2-7, with 8 bases identical to TRBD1. This CDR3 contains 15 residues. Germline lookup yields CDR1 SGDLS and CDR2 YYNGEE. Trimming took 4 bases from V and 2 from J; bases not matched to a gene: 8. In DNA, the CDR3 is TGTGCCAGCAGCCCCCGGGACAGGCTAACCTACGAGCAGTACTTC. Its protein product is CASSPRDRLTYEQYF.

This clonotype showed up just a few times. The chain couples TRBV5-1 to TRBJ2-4; 10 positions agree with TRBD1. The germline gives CDR1 SGHRS, CDR2 YFSETQ. The CDR3 has 16 residues. With 4 bases clipped from V and 9 bases from J, the junction kept 13 bases outside the gene matches. CDR3 bases: TGCGCCAGCAGCCCAGCAGGACAGGGGGGGAGCAGCATTCAGTACTTC. Protein: CASSPAGQGGSSIQYF. Variable domain in full (rest from reference TRBV5-1 and TRBJ2-4): KAGVTQTPRYLIKTRGQQVTLSCSPISGHRSVSWYQQTPGQGLQFLFEYFSETQRNKGNFPGRFSGRQFSNSRSEMNVSTLELGDSALYLCASSPAGQGGSSIQYFGAGTRLSVL.

This clonotype was seen only a few times. The chain joins TRBV24-1 to TRBJ1-5, with D possibly matching TRBD1 (5 bases). V was pared by 10 bases and J by 0 bases, with 21 bases between. From germline, CDR1 is KGHDR and CDR2 SFDVKD. The CDR3 loop spans 17 amino acids. This CDR3 reads CATRRGRPLYSNQPQHF. CDR3 coding DNA: TGTGCCACACGAAGGGGTCGCCCGCTATATAGCAATCAGCCCCAGCATTTT.

This clonotype showed up many times. V usage is TRBV5-1 and J usage is TRBJ2-3, with D maybe TRBD2 (5 bases). Deletions cut 0 bases from V and 6 bases from J, with 23 bases between. Germline V gene data show CDR1 as SGHRS and CDR2 as YFSETQ. The length of the CDR3 is 18 residues. Here the CDR3 DNA reads TGCGCCAGCAGCTTGGCCTACTACTTCGGACTTACCCGGGATACGCAGTATTTT. It translates to CASSLAYYFGLTRDTQYF.

This chain joins TRBV20-1 and TRBJ2-5, with D unresolved. The V gene lost 3 bases and the J gene lost 5 bases, with 10 bases spanning the gap. This CDR3 is built from 12 residues. In germline, CDR1 is DFQATT, CDR2 SNEGSKA (reference sequence). The CDR3 sequence is CSASEVAETQYF. The CDR3 nucleotides read TGCAGTGCTAGCGAGGTAGCTGAGACCCAGTACTTC.

The chain combines TRBV20-1 with TRBJ2-1, with no clear D. This CDR3 is built from 16 residues. Deletions cut 1 base from V and 0 bases from J, with 13 bases between. The germline gives CDR1 DFQATT, CDR2 SNEGSKA (reference sequence). Here the CDR3 DNA reads TGCAGTGCTAGAGCGCCAGGTGCTAGCTCCTACAATGAGCAGTTCTTC. Translated, it gives CSARAPGASSYNEQFF.

At least ten counts were recorded for this clonotype. The chain recombines TRBV11-2 with TRBJ2-5; perhaps TRBD2 as D (6 bases). The CDR3 covers 16 residues. V was shortened by 5 bases and J by 2 bases, with 18 bases between the two germline ends. Germline lookup yields CDR1 SGHAT and CDR2 FQNNGV. The CDR3 bases are TGTGCCAGCAGCAGGGGAGCGGTGGGAGGACAAGAGACCCAGTACTTC. The encoded protein is CASSRGAVGGQETQYF. The full variable domain, its missing parts supplied by reference TRBV11-2 and TRBJ2-5, is EAGVAQSPRYKIIEKRQSVAFWCNPISGHATLYWYQQILGQGPKLLIQFQNNGVVDDSQLPKDRFSAERLKGVDSTLKIQPAKLEDSAVYLCASSRGAVGGQETQYFGPGTRLLVL.

V is TRBV6-2 or TRBV6-3 and J is TRBJ1-1; 9 nucleotides agree with TRBD1. Germline CDR1 and CDR2: MNHEY and SVGEGT. The CDR3 has 15 amino acids. J gave up 3 bases and V 2 bases, and 4 bases lay outside the gene matches. The CDR3 nucleotides are TGTGCCAGCAGTTACCTCGGGACAGGGTACACTGAAGCTTTCTTT. It codes for CASSYLGTGYTEAFF.

The sample holds a few counts of this clonotype. This chain connects TRBV6-4 to TRBJ2-1; 11 bases agree with TRBD2. The germline CDR1 and CDR2 sequences are MRHNA and SNTAGT. J lost 7 bases, V lost 4 bases, and 6 bases had no gene match. CDR3 length: 15 residues. The CDR3 region is CASSAQLAGVNEQFF. In DNA form, the CDR3 reads TGTGCCAGCAGTGCCCAACTAGCGGGGGTAAATGAGCAGTTCTTC.

The sample holds a few counts of this clonotype. V usage is TRBV5-1 and J usage is TRBJ2-1, with 10 bases identical to TRBD2. The trim removed 1 base at V and 1 base at J, leaving 11 bases unmatched. The CDR3 runs to 19 residues. Germline V gives CDR1 SGHRS, CDR2 YFSETQ. The CDR3 here is CASSLPLSSGGGSYNEQFF. The CDR3 region has the DNA TGCGCCAGCAGCTTGCCCCTTTCTAGCGGGGGTGGGTCCTACAATGAGCAGTTCTTC. The full variable domain, completed using reference TRBV5-1 and TRBJ2-1, is KAGVTQTPRYLIKTRGQQVTLSCSPISGHRSVSWYQQTPGQGLQFLFEYFSETQRNKGNFPGRFSGRQFSNSRSEMNVSTLELGDSALYLCASSLPLSSGGGSYNEQFFGPGTRLTVL.

J is TRBJ2-1 and V is TRBV7-3; 9 bases fit TRBD1. V lost 3 bases and J lost 4; bases outside the gene matches: 4. The CDR3 length is 15 residues. Germline values: CDR1 SGHTA, CDR2 FQGTGA. This CDR3 reads CASSLTGTGYNEQFF. CDR3 DNA: TGTGCCAGCAGCTTGACCGGGACAGGGTACAATGAGCAGTTCTTC.

This clonotype was seen a few times. The chain recombines TRBV19 with TRBJ1-5, with D unclear. This CDR3 contains 11 residues. Per the germline V gene, CDR1 is LNHDA and CDR2 is SQIVND (reference sequence). V was pared by 8 bases and J by 7 bases, with 9 bases between. The CDR3 bases are TGTGCCAGTGGGATCTTCCAGCCCCAGCATTTT. It encodes CASGIFQPQHF.

The chain has TRBV29-1 and TRBJ1-1; D call uncertain. The germline V and J ends were trimmed by 7 bases and 3 bases, with 12 bases remaining between them. Germline lookup yields CDR1 SQVTM and CDR2 ANQGSEA. CDR3 size: 12 residues. CDR3: CSAPVSYTEAFF. For the CDR3, the DNA is TGCAGCGCTCCGGTCAGTTACACTGAAGCTTTCTTT.

A few counts support this clonotype. J is TRBJ2-7 and V is TRBV10-3, with 11 nucleotides matching TRBD1. CDR3 size: 15 residues. Per germline, CDR1 ENHRY and CDR2 SYGVKD. Germline trimming cut 2 bases from V and 6 bases from J; bases unmatched to any gene: 6. The CDR3 is CAISEAGDRGFEQYF. The CDR3, as DNA: TGTGCCATCAGTGAGGCGGGGGACAGGGGGTTCGAGCAGTACTTC.

This clonotype was counted many times. The CDR3 bases are TGTGCCAGCAGCCCTAGACGACAAGAGACCCAGTACTTC. The encoded protein is CASSPRRQETQYF. The rearrangement links TRBV7-2 to TRBJ2-5, with D unclear. V lost 5 bases, J lost 2 bases, and 9 bases lay in between. Germline values: CDR1 SGHTA, CDR2 FQGNSA. The CDR3 totals 13 residues.